A single T cell receptor beta chain is shown here with its context. This sample was taken from a study of T-cell memory formation after mild COVID-19. The CDR3 is 13 amino acids. V was pared by 1 base and J by 2 bases, with 7 bases between. Germline assignment: CDR1 SGHDT and CDR2 YYEEEE. TCRdb recomputed calls from the 5' RACE reads with MiXCR, one row per CDR3 protein. This table has a few hundred thousand distinct CDR3 sequences, around a tenth appearing once. This TCR was recovered from a man between 18 and 35 years old who had mild COVID-19 (a few samples of this study predate the infection). Cell type and time point are not known. The sequencing input was PBMCs or a T cell subset sorted from them (not recorded which). The V and J genes are TRBV5-6 and TRBJ2-7; perhaps TRBD1 as D (6 bases). The CDR3 sequence is CASSLQGTYEQYV. The DNA for the CDR3 is TGTGCCAGCAGCTTGCAGGGGACCTACGAGCAGTACGTC.